The source of this T cell receptor (beta chain) is a study of blood T cell repertoires in COVID-19. Whole-study context: COVID-19 samples, acute and convalescent, were from the United States, Italy and Spain. The analysed material was cDNA or gDNA that came from T cells, B-cell-depleted T cells, or PBMCs.

As handled by the study authors: Reference gene primer amplification gave estimated nucleated cell counts. Assay used: immunoSEQ multiplex PCR; TCRdb lists only in-frame clones, some missing. From that table come the V and J calls and clone size; the DNA was used to work out D and trimming. Of 200,000 to 300,000 clones in the sample, about 85% are singletons; the top ten hold roughly 7%. Trimming took 1 base from V and 2 from J, leaving 12 bases between them. The CDR3 is 15 amino acids. Germline CDR1 SGHAT, CDR2 FQNNGV. The sequence was collected from a man aged 60 to 69 who had recovered from COVID-19. The chain carries TRBV11-2 and TRBJ2-7, with TRBD1 as a possible D gene (5 bases). The sample was peripheral blood. The CDR3 region has the DNA TGTGCCAGCAGCTTAGGACAGTCTGGCACCTACGAGCAGTACTTC. It yields the protein CASSLGQSGTYEQYF.